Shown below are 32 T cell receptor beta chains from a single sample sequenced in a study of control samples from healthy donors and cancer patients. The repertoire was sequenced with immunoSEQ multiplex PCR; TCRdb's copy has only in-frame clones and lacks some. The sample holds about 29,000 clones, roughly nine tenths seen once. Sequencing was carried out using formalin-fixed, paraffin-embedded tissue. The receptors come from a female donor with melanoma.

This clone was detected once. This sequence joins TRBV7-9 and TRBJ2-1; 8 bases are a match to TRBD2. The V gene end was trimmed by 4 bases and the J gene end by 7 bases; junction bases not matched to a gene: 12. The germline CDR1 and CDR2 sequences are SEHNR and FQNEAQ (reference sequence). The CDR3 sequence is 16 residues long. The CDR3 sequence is CASSSPRLAIGNEQFF. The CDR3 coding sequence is TGTGCCAGCAGCTCTCCGCGACTAGCGATAGGGAATGAGCAGTTCTTC.

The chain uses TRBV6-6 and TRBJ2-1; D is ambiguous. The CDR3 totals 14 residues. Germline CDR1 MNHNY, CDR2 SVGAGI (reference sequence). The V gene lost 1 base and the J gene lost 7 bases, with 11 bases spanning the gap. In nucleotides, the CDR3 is TGTGCCAGCAGTTACTTTCCCCTGGGGAATGAGCAGTTCTTC. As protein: CASSYFPLGNEQFF.

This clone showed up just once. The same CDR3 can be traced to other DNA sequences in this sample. The CDR3 DNA is TGCAGCGTTGCAAGGACAGGCGGAACTGAAGCTTTCTTT. The encoded protein is CSVARTGGTEAFF. V usage is TRBV29-1 and J usage is TRBJ1-1; 7 nucleotides match TRBD1. J gave up 5 bases and V 4 bases, and 7 bases lay outside the gene matches. This CDR3 region has 13 residues. The V gene's germline CDR1 is SQVTM and CDR2 ANQGSEA.

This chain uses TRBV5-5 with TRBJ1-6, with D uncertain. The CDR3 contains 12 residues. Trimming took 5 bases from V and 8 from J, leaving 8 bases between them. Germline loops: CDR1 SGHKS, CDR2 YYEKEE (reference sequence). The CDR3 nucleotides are TGTGCCAGCAGTGAGGACTATTCACCCCTCCACTTT. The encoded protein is CASSEDYSPLHF.

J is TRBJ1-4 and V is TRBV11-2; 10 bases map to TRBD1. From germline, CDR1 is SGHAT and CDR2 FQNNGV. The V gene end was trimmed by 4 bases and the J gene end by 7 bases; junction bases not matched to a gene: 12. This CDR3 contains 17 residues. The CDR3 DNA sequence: TGTGCCAGCAGCTACCCCTCCGACAGGGGGCGAGGTGAAAAACTGTTTTTT. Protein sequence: CASSYPSDRGRGEKLFF.

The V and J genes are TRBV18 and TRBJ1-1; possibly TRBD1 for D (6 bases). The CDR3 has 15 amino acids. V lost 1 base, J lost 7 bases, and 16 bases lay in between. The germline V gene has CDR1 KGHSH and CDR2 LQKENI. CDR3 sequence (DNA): TGTGCCAGCTCACCACTTAATAACAGGGTTGGTGAAGCTTTCTTT. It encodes CASSPLNNRVGEAFF.

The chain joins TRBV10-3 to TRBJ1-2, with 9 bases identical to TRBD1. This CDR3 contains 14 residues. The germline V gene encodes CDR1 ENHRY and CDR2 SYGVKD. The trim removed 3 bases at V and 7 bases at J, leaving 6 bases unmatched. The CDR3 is CAISEQGAPRGYTF. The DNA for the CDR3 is TGTGCCATCAGTGAACAGGGGGCGCCCCGTGGCTACACCTTC.

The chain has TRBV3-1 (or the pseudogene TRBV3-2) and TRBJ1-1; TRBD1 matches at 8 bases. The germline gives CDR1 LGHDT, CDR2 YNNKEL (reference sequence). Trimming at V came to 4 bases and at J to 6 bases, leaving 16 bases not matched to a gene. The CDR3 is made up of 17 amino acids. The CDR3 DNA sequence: TGTGCCAGCAGCCCCCACTTCACCCGGGACAGGAATGCTGAAGCTTTCTTT. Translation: CASSPHFTRDRNAEAFF.

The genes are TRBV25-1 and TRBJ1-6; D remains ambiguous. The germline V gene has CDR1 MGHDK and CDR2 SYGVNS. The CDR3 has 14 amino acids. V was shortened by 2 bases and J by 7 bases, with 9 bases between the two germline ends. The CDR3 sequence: CASSEGNPNSPLHF. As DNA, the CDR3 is TGTGCCAGCAGTGAAGGGAATCCGAATTCACCCCTCCACTTT.

CDR3 sequence (DNA): TGTGCCAGCAGTGAGGGTGTCTACACCTTC. Protein sequence: CASSEGVYTF. This chain connects TRBV2 to TRBJ1-2; D remains ambiguous. The CDR3 spans 10 residues. In germline, CDR1 is SNHLY, CDR2 FYNNEI. V gave up 3 bases and J gave up 10 bases, with 6 bases separating them.

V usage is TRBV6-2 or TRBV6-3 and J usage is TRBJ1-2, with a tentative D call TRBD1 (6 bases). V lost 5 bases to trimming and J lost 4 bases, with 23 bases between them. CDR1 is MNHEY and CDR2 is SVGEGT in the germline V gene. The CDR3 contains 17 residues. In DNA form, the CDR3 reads TGTGCCAGCAGTGGGATATTCGACAGGTCGGATCCCTATGGCTACACCTTC. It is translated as CASSGIFDRSDPYGYTF.

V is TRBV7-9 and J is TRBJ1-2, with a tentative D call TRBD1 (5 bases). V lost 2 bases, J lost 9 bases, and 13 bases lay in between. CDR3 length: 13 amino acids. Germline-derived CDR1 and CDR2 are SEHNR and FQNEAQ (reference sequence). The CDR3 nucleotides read TGTGCCAGCAGCTTATCACAGGAGCGGAGCTACACCTTC. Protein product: CASSLSQERSYTF.

The CDR3 sequence: CASRNSNQPQHF. In DNA, the CDR3 is TGCGCCAGCAGGAATAGCAATCAGCCCCAGCATTTT. The chain is built from TRBV10-2 and TRBJ1-5, with no clear D. Trimming cost V 6 bases and J 0 bases, with 3 bases left between them. Germline values: CDR1 WSHSY, CDR2 SAAADI. The CDR3 sequence is 12 residues long.

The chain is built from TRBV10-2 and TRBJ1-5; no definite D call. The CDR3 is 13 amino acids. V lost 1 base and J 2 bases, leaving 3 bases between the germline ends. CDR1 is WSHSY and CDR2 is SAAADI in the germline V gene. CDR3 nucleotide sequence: TGCGCCAGCAGTGAGTTTGGCAATCAGCCCCAGCATTTT. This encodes CASSEFGNQPQHF.

This chain's CDR3 is CASSEWGGGGYGYTF. The CDR3, as DNA: TGTGCCAGCAGTGAATGGGGAGGGGGGGGCTATGGCTACACCTTC. The chain is built from TRBV25-1 and TRBJ1-2; D is possibly TRBD1 (6 bases). The V end lost 1 base, the J end lost 4 bases, and 13 bases lay between the germline ends. The CDR3 loop spans 15 amino acids. Germline CDR1 MGHDK, CDR2 SYGVNS.

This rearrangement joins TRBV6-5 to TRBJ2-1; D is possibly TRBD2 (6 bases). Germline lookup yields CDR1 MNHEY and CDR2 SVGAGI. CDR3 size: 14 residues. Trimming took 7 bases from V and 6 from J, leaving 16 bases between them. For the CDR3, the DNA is TGTGCCAGCACTAAAAGGATTAGCGGCAATGAGCAGTTCTTC. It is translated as CASTKRISGNEQFF.

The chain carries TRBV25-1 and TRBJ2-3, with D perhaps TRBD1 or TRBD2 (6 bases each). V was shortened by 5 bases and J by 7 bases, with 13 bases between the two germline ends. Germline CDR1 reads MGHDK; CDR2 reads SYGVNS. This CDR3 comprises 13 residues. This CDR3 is CASSKGGRYTQYF. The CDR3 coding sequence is TGTGCCAGCAGTAAGGGGGGCAGGTATACGCAGTATTTT. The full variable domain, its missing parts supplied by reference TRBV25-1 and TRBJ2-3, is EADIYQTPRYLVIGTGKKITLECSQTMGHDKMYWYQQDPGMELHLIHYSYGVNSTEKGDLSSESTVSRIRTEHFPLTLESARPSHTSQYLCASSKGGRYTQYFGPGTRLTVL.

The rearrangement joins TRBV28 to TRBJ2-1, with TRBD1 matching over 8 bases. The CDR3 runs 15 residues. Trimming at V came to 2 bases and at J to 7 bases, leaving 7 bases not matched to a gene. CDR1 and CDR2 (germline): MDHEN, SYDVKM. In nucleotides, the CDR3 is TGTGCCAGCAGTTTAGCAGGGGGCGCGTCAAATGAGCAGTTCTTC. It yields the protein CASSLAGGASNEQFF.

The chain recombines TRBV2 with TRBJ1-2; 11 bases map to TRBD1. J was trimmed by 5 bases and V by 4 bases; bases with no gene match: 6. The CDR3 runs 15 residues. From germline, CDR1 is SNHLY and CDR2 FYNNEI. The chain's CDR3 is CASSGGQGARYGYTF. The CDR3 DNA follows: TGTGCCAGCAGTGGAGGACAGGGGGCGCGATATGGCTACACCTTC. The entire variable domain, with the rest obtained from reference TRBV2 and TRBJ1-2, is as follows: EPEVTQTPSHQVTQMGQEVILRCVPISNHLYFYWYRQILGQKVEFLVSFYNNEISEKSEIFDDQFSVERPDGSNFTLKIRSTKLEDSAMYFCASSGGQGARYGYTFGSGTRLTVV.

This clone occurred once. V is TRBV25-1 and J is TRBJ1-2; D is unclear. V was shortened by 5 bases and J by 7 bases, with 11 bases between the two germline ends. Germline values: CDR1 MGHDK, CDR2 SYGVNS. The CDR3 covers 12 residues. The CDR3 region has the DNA TGTGCCAGCAGTCCGCAAACGGGTGGCTACACCTTC. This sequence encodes CASSPQTGGYTF.

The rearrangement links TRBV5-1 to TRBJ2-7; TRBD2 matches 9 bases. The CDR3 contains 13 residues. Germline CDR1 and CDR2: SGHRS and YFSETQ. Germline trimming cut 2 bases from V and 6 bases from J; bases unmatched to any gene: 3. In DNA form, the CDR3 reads TGCGCCAGCAGCTTTCAAGCGGGAGGCGAGCAGTACTTC. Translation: CASSFQAGGEQYF. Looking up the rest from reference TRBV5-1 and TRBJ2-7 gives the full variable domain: KAGVTQTPRYLIKTRGQQVTLSCSPISGHRSVSWYQQTPGQGLQFLFEYFSETQRNKGNFPGRFSGRQFSNSRSEMNVSTLELGDSALYLCASSFQAGGEQYFGPGTRLTVT.

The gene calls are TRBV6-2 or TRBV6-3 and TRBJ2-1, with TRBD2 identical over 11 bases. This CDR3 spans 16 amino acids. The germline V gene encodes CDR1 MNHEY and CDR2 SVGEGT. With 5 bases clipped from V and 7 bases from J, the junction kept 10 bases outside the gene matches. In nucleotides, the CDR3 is TGTGCCAGCAGTACCCCTAGCGGGAGGAAAGGTAATGAGCAGTTCTTC. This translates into CASSTPSGRKGNEQFF.

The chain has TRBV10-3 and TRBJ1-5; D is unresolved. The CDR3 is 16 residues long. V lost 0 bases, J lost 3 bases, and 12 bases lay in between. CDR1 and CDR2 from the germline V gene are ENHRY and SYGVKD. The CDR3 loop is CAISESTGLNNQPQHF. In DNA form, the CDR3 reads TGTGCCATCAGTGAGTCGACTGGGTTGAACAATCAGCCCCAGCATTTT.

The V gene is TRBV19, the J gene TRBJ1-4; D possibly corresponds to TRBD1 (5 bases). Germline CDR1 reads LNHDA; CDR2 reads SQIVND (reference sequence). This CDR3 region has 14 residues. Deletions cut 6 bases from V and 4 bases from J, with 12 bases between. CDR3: CASRARARNEKLFF. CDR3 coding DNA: TGTGCCAGTAGAGCCAGGGCCCGTAATGAAAAACTGTTTTTT.

CDR3 in amino acids: CASSLVVTSGGEQFF. CDR3 DNA: TGTGCCAGCAGCTTAGTTGTGACTAGCGGGGGTGAGCAGTTCTTC. This rearrangement joins TRBV7-8 to TRBJ2-1; TRBD2 matches 12 bases. The germline V gene has CDR1 SGHVS and CDR2 FQNEAQ. The CDR3 is made up of 15 amino acids. V gave up 1 base and J gave up 9 bases; unmatched junction bases: 4. The full variable domain, rest sourced from reference TRBV7-8 and TRBJ2-1, is GAGVSQSPRYKVAKRGQDVALRCDPISGHVSLFWYQQALGQGPEFLTYFQNEAQLDKSGLPSDRFFAERPEGSVSTLKIQRTQQEDSAVYLCASSLVVTSGGEQFFGPGTRLTVL.

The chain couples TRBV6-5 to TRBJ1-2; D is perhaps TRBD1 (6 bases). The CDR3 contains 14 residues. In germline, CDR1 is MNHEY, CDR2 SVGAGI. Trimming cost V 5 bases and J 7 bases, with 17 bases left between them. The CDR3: CASSRGSGLGGYTF. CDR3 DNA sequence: TGTGCCAGCAGTAGGGGGTCGGGGCTTGGTGGCTACACCTTC.

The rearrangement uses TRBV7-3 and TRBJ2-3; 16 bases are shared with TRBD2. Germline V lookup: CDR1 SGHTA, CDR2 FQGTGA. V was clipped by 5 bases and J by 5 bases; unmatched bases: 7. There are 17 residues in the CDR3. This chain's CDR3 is CASSPGLAGGPGDTQYF. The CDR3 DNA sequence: TGTGCCAGCAGCCCGGGACTAGCGGGAGGGCCGGGAGATACGCAGTATTTT.

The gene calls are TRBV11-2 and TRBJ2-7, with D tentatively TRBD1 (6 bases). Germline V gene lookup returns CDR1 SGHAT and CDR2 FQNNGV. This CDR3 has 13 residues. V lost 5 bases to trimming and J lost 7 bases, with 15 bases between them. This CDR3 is CASSRTTGVEQYF. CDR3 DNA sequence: TGTGCCAGCAGCCGGACGACAGGTGTTGAGCAGTACTTC.

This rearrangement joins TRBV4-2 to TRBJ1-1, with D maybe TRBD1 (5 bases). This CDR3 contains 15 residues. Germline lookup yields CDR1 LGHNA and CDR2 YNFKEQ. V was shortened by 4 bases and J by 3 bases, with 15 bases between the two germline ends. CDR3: CASSPETGGDTEAFF. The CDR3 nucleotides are TGTGCCAGCAGCCCTGAAACGGGGGGGGACACTGAAGCTTTCTTT.

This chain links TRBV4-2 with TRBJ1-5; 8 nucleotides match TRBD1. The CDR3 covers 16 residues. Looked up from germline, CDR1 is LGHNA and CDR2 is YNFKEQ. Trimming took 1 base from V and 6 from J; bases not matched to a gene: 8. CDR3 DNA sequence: TGTGCCAGCAGCCAAGGGTCAGGACAGGGTGGTCAGCCCCAGCATTTT. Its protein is CASSQGSGQGGQPQHF.

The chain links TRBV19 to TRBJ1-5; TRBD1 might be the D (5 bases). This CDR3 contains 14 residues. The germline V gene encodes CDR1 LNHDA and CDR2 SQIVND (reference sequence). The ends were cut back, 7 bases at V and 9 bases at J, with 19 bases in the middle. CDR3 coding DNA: TGTGCCAGTATCCTCCGTAGGGGTAGGCGGCCCCAGCATTTT. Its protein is CASILRRGRRPQHF. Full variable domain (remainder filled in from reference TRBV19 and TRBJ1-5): DGGITQSPKYLFRKEGQNVTLSCEQNLNHDAMYWYRQDPGQGLRLIYYSQIVNDFQKGDIAEGYSVSREKKESFPLTVTSAQKNPTAFYLCASILRRGRRPQHFGDGTRLSIL.

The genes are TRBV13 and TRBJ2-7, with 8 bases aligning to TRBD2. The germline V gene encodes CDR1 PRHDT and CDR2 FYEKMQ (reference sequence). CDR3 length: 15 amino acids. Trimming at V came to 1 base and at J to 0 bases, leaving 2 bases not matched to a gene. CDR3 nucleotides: TGTGCCAGCAGCTTAGAAACTAGCGGCTCCTACGAGCAGTACTTC. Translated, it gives CASSLETSGSYEQYF.